The 22 T cell receptor beta chains below were found in one sample sequenced in a study of blood T cell repertoires in COVID-19. TCRdb keeps only in-frame clones here, not all; method: immunoSEQ multiplex PCR. The repertoire holds about 50,000 clones, with 84% as singletons. Sequencing input: peripheral blood. These receptors all stem from a man aged 55-75 years with acute or convalescent COVID-19.

This chain links TRBV5-1 with TRBJ1-2, with 9 bases fitting TRBD1. Trimming took 4 bases from V and 8 from J; bases not matched to a gene: 12. Germline lookup yields CDR1 SGHRS and CDR2 YFSETQ. The CDR3 consists of 15 residues. The CDR3, as DNA: TGCGCCAGCAGCCCGGACAGGGGATCGTCGGGAGGCTACACCTTC. Its translation: CASSPDRGSSGGYTF.

This sequence joins TRBV6-2 or TRBV6-3 and TRBJ2-7, with TRBD2 matching over 9 bases. CDR1 is MNHEY, CDR2 SVGEGT, per germline. This CDR3 spans 15 amino acids. V gave up 2 bases and J gave up 6 bases; unmatched junction bases: 8. This chain's CDR3 is CASSYPPSGATEQYF. The CDR3 nucleotides read TGTGCCAGCAGTTACCCACCTAGCGGGGCTACCGAGCAGTACTTC.

This clone came up a few times. In the same sample, other DNA sequences code for this CDR3. This sequence joins TRBV6-5 and TRBJ1-4; the D gene is possibly TRBD1 (5 bases). This CDR3 region has 15 residues. Germline assignment: CDR1 MNHEY and CDR2 SVGAGI. V shed 2 bases and J shed 4 bases, with 11 bases lying between them. The CDR3 loop reads CASSYAGEVNEKLFF. The CDR3 coding sequence is TGTGCCAGCAGTTACGCGGGGGAAGTTAATGAAAAACTGTTTTTT.

This chain joins TRBV15 and TRBJ2-1, with a weak D call TRBD2 (6 bases). The V end was cut by 9 bases, the J end by 4 bases, with 16 bases between. This CDR3 contains 14 residues. The germline CDR1 and CDR2 sequences are LNHNV and YYDKDF (reference sequence). CDR3 in amino acids: CATSTSGLYNEQFF. In DNA, the CDR3 is TGTGCCACGTCAACGAGCGGACTATACAATGAGCAGTTCTTC.

The chain uses TRBV29-1 and TRBJ1-1; 7 bases match TRBD1. V shed 8 bases and J 3 bases; nucleotides not matched to a gene: 9. Germline V CDR1 and CDR2: SQVTM, ANQGSEA. CDR3 length equals 13 residues. The DNA of the CDR3 is TGCAGCACTAGACAGGGTTTGGACACTGAAGCTTTCTTT. It codes for CSTRQGLDTEAFF.

The chain joins TRBV5-4 to TRBJ2-5; the match to TRBD2 covers 11 bases. V lost 3 bases and J lost 5; bases outside the gene matches: 12. Germline lookup yields CDR1 SGHNT and CDR2 YYREEE (reference sequence). The CDR3 is made up of 17 amino acids. CDR3 residues: CASSSTLAGGPPETQYF. CDR3 in DNA: TGTGCCAGCAGCTCGACGCTAGCGGGGGGCCCCCCGGAGACCCAGTACTTC. Combining the CDR3 with reference TRBV5-4 and TRBJ2-5 gives the whole variable domain ETGVTQSPTHLIKTRGQQVTLRCSSQSGHNTVSWYQQALGQGPQFIFQYYREEENGRGNFPPRFSGLQFPNYSSELNVNALELDDSALYLCASSSTLAGGPPETQYFGPGTRLLVL.

The chain employs TRBV27 and TRBJ2-1, with TRBD2 matching 7 bases. The CDR3 covers 14 residues. J was trimmed by 6 bases and V by 3 bases; bases with no gene match: 5. Germline assignment: CDR1 MNHEY and CDR2 SMNVEV (reference sequence). CDR3 sequence (DNA): TGTGCCAGCAGTTTCGCTAGCGGTTTCAATGAGCAGTTCTTC. Protein: CASSFASGFNEQFF.

J is TRBJ2-5 and V is TRBV6-5; TRBD1 matches 9 bases. The ends lost 7 bases at V and 5 bases at J; junction bases unmatched: 8. The CDR3 sequence is 14 residues long. Germline values: CDR1 MNHEY, CDR2 SVGAGI. CDR3 sequence: CASTVQGARETQYF. The CDR3 DNA reads TGTGCCAGCACCGTACAGGGGGCGCGGGAGACCCAGTACTTC.

The rearrangement joins TRBV2 to TRBJ2-3, with D possibly being TRBD2 (5 bases). This CDR3 is 12 amino acids long. Deletions cut 4 bases from V and 7 bases from J, with 9 bases between. Germline lookup yields CDR1 SNHLY and CDR2 FYNNEI. CDR3 residues: CASSVDSYTQYF. CDR3 DNA: TGTGCCAGCAGTGTGGACTCTTATACGCAGTATTTT.

This chain uses TRBV5-6 with TRBJ2-4; 7 bases are shared with TRBD1. Per the germline V gene, CDR1 is SGHDT and CDR2 is YYEEEE. Unmatched junction bases numbered 10, after V lost 3 bases and J lost 4 bases. The CDR3 has 16 amino acids. CDR3 region: CASSSELLDRKNIQYF. The DNA of the CDR3 is TGTGCCAGCAGCTCCGAGTTGTTGGACAGGAAAAACATTCAGTACTTC. Together with reference TRBV5-6 and TRBJ2-4, the CDR3 gives the full variable domain: DAGVTQSPTHLIKTRGQQVTLRCSPKSGHDTVSWYQQALGQGPQFIFQYYEEEERQRGNFPDRFSGHQFPNYSSELNVNALLLGDSALYLCASSSELLDRKNIQYFGAGTRLSVL.

This chain connects TRBV18 to TRBJ1-1; unclear D gene. Germline V gene sequence: CDR1 KGHSH, CDR2 LQKENI. The CDR3 is 13 residues long. V was clipped by 3 bases and J by 8 bases, with 13 bases between them. The CDR3 is CASSPYGPGEAFF. As DNA, the CDR3 is TGTGCCAGCTCACCCTATGGTCCGGGGGAAGCTTTCTTT.

CDR3 region: CASSMTANQPQHF. CDR3 DNA: TGTGCCAGTAGTATGACAGCTAATCAGCCCCAGCATTTT. This sequence joins TRBV19 and TRBJ1-5; possible D gene TRBD1, 5 bases. Trimming shortened V by 3 bases and J by 4 bases, and 7 bases separated the two germline ends. The germline V gene has CDR1 LNHDA and CDR2 SQIVND (reference sequence). The CDR3 is 13 residues long.

The chain carries TRBV7-3 and TRBJ1-1; D gene uncertain. Per the germline V gene, CDR1 is SGHTA and CDR2 is FQGTGA. There are 15 residues in the CDR3. With 1 base removed from V and 1 base from J, the gap between germline ends came to 10 bases. For the CDR3, the DNA is TGTGCCAGCAGCTTAAGTCCAGGCCAGAACACTGAAGCTTTCTTT. Its translation: CASSLSPGQNTEAFF.

The chain is built from TRBV27 and TRBJ2-7, with 10 bases identical to TRBD2. With 5 bases clipped from V and 2 bases from J, the junction kept 9 bases outside the gene matches. The CDR3 has 16 residues. Germline assignment: CDR1 MNHEY and CDR2 SMNVEV (reference sequence). The CDR3 spells CASSRGGLARTYEQYF. The CDR3 DNA sequence: TGTGCCAGCAGTAGAGGGGGACTAGCGAGAACCTACGAGCAGTACTTC.

V usage is TRBV18 and J usage is TRBJ2-7; 9 nucleotides align to TRBD1. The CDR3 runs to 14 residues. The germline CDR1 and CDR2 sequences are KGHSH and LQKENI. V gave up 4 bases and J gave up 6 bases; unmatched junction bases: 7. The CDR3 nucleotides read TGTGCCAGCTCACGCGGACAGGGGATCGGCGAGCAGTACTTC. Its protein product is CASSRGQGIGEQYF.

The J gene is TRBJ1-2, the V gene TRBV5-5, with D hard to call. V shed 5 bases and J shed 0 bases, with 11 bases lying between them. CDR1 and CDR2 from the germline V gene are SGHKS and YYEKEE (reference sequence). CDR3 length equals 14 residues. The CDR3 sequence is CASRPAGTNYGYTF. Here the CDR3 DNA reads TGTGCCAGCAGACCCGCAGGAACTAACTATGGCTACACCTTC.

The rearrangement uses TRBV14 and TRBJ1-1, with D possibly matching TRBD1 (5 bases). Trimming left V 4 bases short and J 1 base short, with 16 bases between. CDR1 and CDR2 from the germline V gene are SGHDN and FVKESK. This CDR3 comprises 16 residues. The CDR3 nucleotides read TGTGCCAGCAGCCCACTAGCGGGGGGAGGGAACACTGAAGCTTTCTTT. This sequence encodes CASSPLAGGGNTEAFF.

This clone is a singleton in its sample. The V and J genes are TRBV9 and TRBJ2-1; no definite D call. Germline CDR1 and CDR2: SGDLS and YYNGEE. The length of the CDR3 is 17 residues. The V gene lost 0 bases and the J gene lost 0 bases, with 13 bases spanning the gap. This chain's CDR3 is CASSVELVPPSYNEQFF. The CDR3 bases are TGTGCCAGCAGCGTAGAACTCGTACCACCCTCCTACAATGAGCAGTTCTTC.

The V call is TRBV19, the J call TRBJ1-3; D unclear. The germline gives CDR1 LNHDA, CDR2 SQIVND (reference sequence). The CDR3 totals 14 residues. V was cut by 0 bases and J by 4 bases, with 7 bases left in between. The CDR3 sequence is CASSIDKLGNTIYF. In nucleotides, the CDR3 is TGTGCCAGTAGTATAGACAAACTAGGAAACACCATATATTTT.

The rearrangement uses TRBV4-3 and TRBJ1-3, with D possibly being TRBD1 (5 bases). Trimming left V 0 bases short and J 0 bases short, with 9 bases between. Germline CDR1 reads LGHNA; CDR2 reads YSLEER. CDR3 length: 16 residues. The CDR3 loop is CASSQDRGYSGNTIYF. CDR3 nucleotide sequence: TGCGCCAGCAGCCAAGATCGGGGGTACTCTGGAAACACCATATATTTT.

The chain carries TRBV19 and TRBJ1-5; 8 nucleotides match TRBD1. Germline V lookup: CDR1 LNHDA, CDR2 SQIVND (reference sequence). Losses at the gene ends were 6 bases for V and 5 bases for J; bases not matched to a gene: 6. The CDR3 runs to 14 residues. The CDR3 protein is CASRSDRVHQPQHF. The CDR3 DNA sequence: TGTGCCAGTAGATCGGACAGGGTGCATCAGCCCCAGCATTTT. The full variable domain, in which reference TRBV19 and TRBJ1-5 provide the parts outside the CDR3, is DGGITQSPKYLFRKEGQNVTLSCEQNLNHDAMYWYRQDPGQGLRLIYYSQIVNDFQKGDIAEGYSVSREKKESFPLTVTSAQKNPTAFYLCASRSDRVHQPQHFGDGTRLSIL.

The J gene is TRBJ1-2, the V gene TRBV6-2 or TRBV6-3; 8 nucleotides align to TRBD1. The CDR3 length is 16 residues. Trimming at V came to 6 bases and at J to 1 base, leaving 10 bases not matched to a gene. Germline CDR1 and CDR2: MNHEY and SVGEGT. CDR3 DNA: TGTGCCAGCAGCCCAGGATACGGACAGGGTAACTATGGCTACACCTTC. Protein sequence: CASSPGYGQGNYGYTF.